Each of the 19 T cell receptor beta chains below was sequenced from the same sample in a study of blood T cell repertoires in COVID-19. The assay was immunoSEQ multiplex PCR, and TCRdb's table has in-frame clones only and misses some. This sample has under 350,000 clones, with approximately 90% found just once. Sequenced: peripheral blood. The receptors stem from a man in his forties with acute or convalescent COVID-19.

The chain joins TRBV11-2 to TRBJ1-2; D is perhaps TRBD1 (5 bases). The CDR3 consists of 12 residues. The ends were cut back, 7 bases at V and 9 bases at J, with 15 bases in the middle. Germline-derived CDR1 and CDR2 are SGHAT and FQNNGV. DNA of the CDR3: TGTGCCAGCACCTCCATGGGGGGAAGCTACACCTTC. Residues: CASTSMGGSYTF.

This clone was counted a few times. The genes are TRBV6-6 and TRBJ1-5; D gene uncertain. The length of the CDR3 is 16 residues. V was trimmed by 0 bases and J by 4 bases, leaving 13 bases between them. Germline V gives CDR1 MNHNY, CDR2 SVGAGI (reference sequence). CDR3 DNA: TGTGCCAGCAGTTACTCACCCCCCGGAGGGAATCAGCCCCAGCATTTT. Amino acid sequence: CASSYSPPGGNQPQHF.

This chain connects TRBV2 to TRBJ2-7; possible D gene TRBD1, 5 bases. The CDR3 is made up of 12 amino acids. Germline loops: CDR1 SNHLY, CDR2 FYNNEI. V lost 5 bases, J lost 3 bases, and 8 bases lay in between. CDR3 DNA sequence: TGTGCCAGCAGTAAGCAGGGCTACGAGCAGTACTTC. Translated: CASSKQGYEQYF. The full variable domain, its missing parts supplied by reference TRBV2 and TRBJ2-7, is EPEVTQTPSHQVTQMGQEVILRCVPISNHLYFYWYRQILGQKVEFLVSFYNNEISEKSEIFDDQFSVERPDGSNFTLKIRSTKLEDSAMYFCASSKQGYEQYFGPGTRLTVT.

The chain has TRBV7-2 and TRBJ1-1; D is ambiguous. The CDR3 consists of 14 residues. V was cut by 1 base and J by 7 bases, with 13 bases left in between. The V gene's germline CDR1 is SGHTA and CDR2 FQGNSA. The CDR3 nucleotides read TGTGCCAGCAGCTTAGTAGGCAGGTTGATTGAAGCTTTCTTT. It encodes CASSLVGRLIEAFF. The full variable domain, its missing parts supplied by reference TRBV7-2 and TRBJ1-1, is GAGVSQSPSNKVTEKGKDVELRCDPISGHTALYWYRQSLGQGLEFLIYFQGNSAPDKSGLPSDRFSAERTGGSVSTLTIQRTQQEDSAVYLCASSLVGRLIEAFFGQGTRLTVV.

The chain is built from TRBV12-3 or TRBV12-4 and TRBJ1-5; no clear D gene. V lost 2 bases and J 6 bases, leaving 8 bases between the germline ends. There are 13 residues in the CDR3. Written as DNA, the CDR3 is TGTGCCAGCAGTTTAATAGGGAGTCAGCCCCAGCATTTT. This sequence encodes CASSLIGSQPQHF.

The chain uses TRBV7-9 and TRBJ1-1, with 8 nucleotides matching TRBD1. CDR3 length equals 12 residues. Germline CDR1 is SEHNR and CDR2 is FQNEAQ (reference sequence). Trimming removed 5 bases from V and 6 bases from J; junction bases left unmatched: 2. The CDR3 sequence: CASSPRGPEAFF. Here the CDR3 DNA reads TGTGCCAGCAGCCCCAGGGGGCCTGAAGCTTTCTTT.

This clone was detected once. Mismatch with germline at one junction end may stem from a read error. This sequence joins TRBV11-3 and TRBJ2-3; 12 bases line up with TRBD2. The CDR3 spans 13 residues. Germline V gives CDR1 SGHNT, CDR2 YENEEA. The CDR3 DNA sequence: TGTGCCAGCAGCTTTACTAGCGGGGGGCTCGTTGTGTTC. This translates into CASSFTSGGLVVF.

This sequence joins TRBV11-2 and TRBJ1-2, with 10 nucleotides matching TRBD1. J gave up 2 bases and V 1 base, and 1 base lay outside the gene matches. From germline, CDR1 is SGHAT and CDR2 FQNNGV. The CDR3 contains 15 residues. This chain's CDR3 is CASSLGQGANYGYTF. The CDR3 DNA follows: TGTGCCAGCAGCTTAGGACAGGGGGCGAACTATGGCTACACCTTC.

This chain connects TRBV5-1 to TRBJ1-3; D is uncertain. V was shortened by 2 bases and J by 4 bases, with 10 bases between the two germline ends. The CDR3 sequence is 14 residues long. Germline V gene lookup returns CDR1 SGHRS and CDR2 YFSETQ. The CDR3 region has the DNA TGCGCCAGCAGCTTCAGAGAGGGAGGAAACACCATATATTTT. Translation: CASSFREGGNTIYF. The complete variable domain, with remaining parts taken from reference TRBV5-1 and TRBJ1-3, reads KAGVTQTPRYLIKTRGQQVTLSCSPISGHRSVSWYQQTPGQGLQFLFEYFSETQRNKGNFPGRFSGRQFSNSRSEMNVSTLELGDSALYLCASSFREGGNTIYFGEGSWLTVV.

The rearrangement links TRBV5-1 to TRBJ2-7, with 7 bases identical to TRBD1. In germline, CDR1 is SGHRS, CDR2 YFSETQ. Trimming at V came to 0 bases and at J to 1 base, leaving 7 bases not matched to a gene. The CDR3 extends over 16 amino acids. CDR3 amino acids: CASSLAEGAMSYEQYF. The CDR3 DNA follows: TGCGCCAGCAGCTTGGCCGAGGGGGCGATGTCCTACGAGCAGTACTTC.

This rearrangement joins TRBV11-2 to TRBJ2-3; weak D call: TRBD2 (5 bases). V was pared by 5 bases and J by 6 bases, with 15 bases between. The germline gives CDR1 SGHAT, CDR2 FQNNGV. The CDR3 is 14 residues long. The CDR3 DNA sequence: TGTGCCAGCAGCCGACGGGGAACGAGGGATACGCAGTATTTT. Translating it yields CASSRRGTRDTQYF.

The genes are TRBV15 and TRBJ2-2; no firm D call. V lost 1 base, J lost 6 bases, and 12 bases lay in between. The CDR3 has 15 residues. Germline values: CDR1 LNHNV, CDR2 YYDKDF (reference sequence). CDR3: CATSRAPSGPGELFF. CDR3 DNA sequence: TGTGCCACCAGCAGAGCTCCCTCGGGTCCCGGGGAGCTGTTTTTT.

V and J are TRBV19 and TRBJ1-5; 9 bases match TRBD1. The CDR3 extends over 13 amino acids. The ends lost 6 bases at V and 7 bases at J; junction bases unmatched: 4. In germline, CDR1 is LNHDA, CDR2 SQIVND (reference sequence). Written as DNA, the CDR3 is TGTGCCAGTAGCCCGGACAGGGGCCAGCCCCAGCATTTT. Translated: CASSPDRGQPQHF.

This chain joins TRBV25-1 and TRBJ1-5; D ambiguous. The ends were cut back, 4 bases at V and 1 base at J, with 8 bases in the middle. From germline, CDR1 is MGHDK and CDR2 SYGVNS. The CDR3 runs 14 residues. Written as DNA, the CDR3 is TGTGCCAGCAGTGGGGCAAACAGCAATCAGCCCCAGCATTTT. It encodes CASSGANSNQPQHF.

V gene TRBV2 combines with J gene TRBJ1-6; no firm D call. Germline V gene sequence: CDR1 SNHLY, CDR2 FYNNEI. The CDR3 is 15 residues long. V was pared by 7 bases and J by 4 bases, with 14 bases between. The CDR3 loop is CASTREGLYNSPLHF. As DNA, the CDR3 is TGTGCCAGCACCCGAGAGGGTTTATATAATTCACCCCTCCACTTT.

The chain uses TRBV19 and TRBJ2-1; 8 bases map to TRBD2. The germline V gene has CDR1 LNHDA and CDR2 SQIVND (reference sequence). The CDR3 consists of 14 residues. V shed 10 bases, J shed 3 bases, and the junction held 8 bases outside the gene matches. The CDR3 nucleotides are TGTGCCACCAAGAGCGGGGGCATCTACAATGAGCAGTTCTTC. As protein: CATKSGGIYNEQFF.

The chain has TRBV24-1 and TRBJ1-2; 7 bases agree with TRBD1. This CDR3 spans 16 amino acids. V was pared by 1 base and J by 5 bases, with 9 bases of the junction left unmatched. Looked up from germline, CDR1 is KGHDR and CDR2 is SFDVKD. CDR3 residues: CATSDLPPSRGYGYTF. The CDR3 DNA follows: TGTGCCACCAGTGATTTACCCCCCAGCAGGGGGTATGGCTACACCTTC.

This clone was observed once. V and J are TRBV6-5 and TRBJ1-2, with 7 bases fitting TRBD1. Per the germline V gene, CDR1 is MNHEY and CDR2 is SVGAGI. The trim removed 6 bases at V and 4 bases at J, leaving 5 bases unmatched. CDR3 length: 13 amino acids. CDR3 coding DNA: TGTGCCAGCAGGATAACAGGGGTCTATGGCTACACCTTC. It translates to CASRITGVYGYTF.

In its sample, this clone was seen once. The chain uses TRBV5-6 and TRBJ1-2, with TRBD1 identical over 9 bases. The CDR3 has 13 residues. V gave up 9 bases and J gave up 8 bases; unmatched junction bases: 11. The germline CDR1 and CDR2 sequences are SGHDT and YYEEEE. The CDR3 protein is CAIPGQGFFGYTF. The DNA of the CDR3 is TGTGCCATCCCGGGACAGGGTTTTTTCGGCTACACCTTC.